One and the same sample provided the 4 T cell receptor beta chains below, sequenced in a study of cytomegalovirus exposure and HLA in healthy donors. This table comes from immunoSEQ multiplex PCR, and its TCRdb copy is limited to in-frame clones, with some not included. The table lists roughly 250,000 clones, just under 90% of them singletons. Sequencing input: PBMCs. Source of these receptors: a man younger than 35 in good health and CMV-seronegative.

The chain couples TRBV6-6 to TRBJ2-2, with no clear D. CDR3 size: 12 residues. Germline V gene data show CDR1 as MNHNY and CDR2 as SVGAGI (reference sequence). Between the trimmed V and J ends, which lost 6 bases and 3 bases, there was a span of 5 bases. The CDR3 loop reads CASSDYTGELFF. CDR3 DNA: TGTGCCAGCAGCGACTACACCGGGGAGCTGTTTTTT.

Written as DNA, the CDR3 is TGTGCCAGTAGTCAAGCGCCCTCTGGCTACACCTTC. The encoded protein is CASSQAPSGYTF. This chain joins TRBV19 and TRBJ1-2; D unclear. Germline CDR1 reads LNHDA; CDR2 reads SQIVND (reference sequence). V was shortened by 5 bases and J by 7 bases, with 11 bases between the two germline ends. The CDR3 is 12 amino acids.

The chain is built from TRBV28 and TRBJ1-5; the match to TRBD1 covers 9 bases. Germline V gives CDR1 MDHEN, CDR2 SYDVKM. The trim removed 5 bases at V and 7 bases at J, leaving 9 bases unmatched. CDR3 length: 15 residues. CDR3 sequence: CASSAVTGGDQPQHF. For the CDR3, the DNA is TGTGCCAGCAGTGCCGTAACAGGGGGCGACCAGCCCCAGCATTTT.

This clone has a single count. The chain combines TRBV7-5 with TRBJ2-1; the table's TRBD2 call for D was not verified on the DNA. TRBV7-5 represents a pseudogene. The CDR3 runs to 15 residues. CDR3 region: CVRSFRCRHKREQFF. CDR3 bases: TGTGTCAGAAGCTTCCGGTGCCGGCATAAGAGGGAGCAGTTCTTC.